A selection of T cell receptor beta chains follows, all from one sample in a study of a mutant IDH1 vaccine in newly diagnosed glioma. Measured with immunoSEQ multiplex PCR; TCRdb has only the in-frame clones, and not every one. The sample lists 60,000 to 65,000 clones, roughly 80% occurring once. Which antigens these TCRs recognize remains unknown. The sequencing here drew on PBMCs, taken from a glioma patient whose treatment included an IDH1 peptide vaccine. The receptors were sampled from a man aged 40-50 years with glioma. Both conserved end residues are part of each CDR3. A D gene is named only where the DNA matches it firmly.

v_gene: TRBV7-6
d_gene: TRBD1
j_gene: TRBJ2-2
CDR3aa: CASSLGTGGMDTGELFF
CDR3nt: TGTGCCAGCAGCTTAGGCACAGGGGGTATGGACACCGGGGAGCTGTTTTTT

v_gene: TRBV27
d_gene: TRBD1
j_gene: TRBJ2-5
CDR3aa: CASSFDRGRKTQYF
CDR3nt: TGTGCCAGCAGTTTCGACAGGGGCCGGAAGACCCAGTACTTC

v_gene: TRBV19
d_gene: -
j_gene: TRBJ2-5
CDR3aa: CASSPPGETQYF
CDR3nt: TGTGCCAGTAGTCCCCCCGGGGAGACCCAGTACTTC

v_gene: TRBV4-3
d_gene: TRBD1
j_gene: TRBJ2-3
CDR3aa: CASSGTDTDTQYF
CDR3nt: TGCGCCAGCAGTGGGACAGACACAGATACGCAGTATTTT

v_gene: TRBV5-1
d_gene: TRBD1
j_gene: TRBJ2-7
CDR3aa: CASSPWTGGYEQYF
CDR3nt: TGCGCCAGCAGCCCTTGGACAGGGGGTTACGAGCAGTACTTC

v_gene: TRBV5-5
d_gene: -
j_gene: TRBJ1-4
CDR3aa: CASSDGPFGEKLFF
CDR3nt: TGTGCCAGCAGCGATGGACCGTTTGGTGAAAAACTGTTTTTT

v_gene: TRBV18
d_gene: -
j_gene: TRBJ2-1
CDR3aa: CASSPTMTDGNNEQFF
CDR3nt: TGTGCCAGCTCACCAACGATGACGGACGGAAACAATGAGCAGTTCTTC

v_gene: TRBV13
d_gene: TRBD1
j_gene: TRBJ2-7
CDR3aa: CASSPRDRGGEQYF
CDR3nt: TGTGCCAGCAGCCCCCGGGACAGGGGGGGCGAGCAGTACTTC

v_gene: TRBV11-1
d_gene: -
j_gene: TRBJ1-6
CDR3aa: CASSGEFGNSPLHF
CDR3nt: TGTGCCAGCAGCGGGGAATTCGGGAATTCACCCCTCCACTTT

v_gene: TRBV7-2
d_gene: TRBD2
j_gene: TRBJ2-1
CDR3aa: CASSLAGGNNEQFF
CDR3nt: TGTGCCAGCAGCTTGGCGGGAGGGAACAATGAGCAGTTCTTC

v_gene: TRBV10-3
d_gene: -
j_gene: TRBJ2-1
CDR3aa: CAIRQPLPAPYNEQFF
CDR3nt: TGTGCCATCAGACAACCTTTACCGGCCCCCTACAATGAGCAGTTCTTC

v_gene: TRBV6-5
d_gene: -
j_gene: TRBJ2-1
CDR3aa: CASRPTDGSYNEQFF
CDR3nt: TGTGCCAGCAGGCCGACGGACGGCTCCTACAATGAGCAGTTCTTC